These 23 T cell receptor beta chains share one sample of origin, sequenced in a study of OX40 agonist ivuxolimab in advanced cancers. TCRdb's table, derived via immunoSEQ multiplex PCR, lists solely in-frame clones and lacks some. The sample holds around 34,000 clones, about 84% seen once. This specimen was CD4+ or CD8+ T cells sorted from blood, taken in a trial of the OX40 agonist ivuxolimab. These TCRs come from an adult with an advanced solid tumor such as melanoma, head and neck, liver or kidney cancer.

The gene calls are TRBV6-1 and TRBJ1-4; TRBD1 might be the D (5 bases). V shed 2 bases and J shed 8 bases, with 18 bases lying between them. CDR1 and CDR2 from the germline V gene are MNHNS and SASEGT. The CDR3 totals 16 residues. The chain's CDR3 is CASSESEGSASEKLFF. As DNA, the CDR3 is TGTGCCAGCAGTGAATCGGAGGGGTCGGCCTCGGAAAAACTGTTTTTT.

V usage is TRBV7-6 and J usage is TRBJ2-7; TRBD1 agrees at 7 bases. The CDR3 is 15 residues long. Germline CDR1 SGHVS, CDR2 FNYEAQ. V was pared by 1 base and J by 6 bases, with 9 bases of the junction left unmatched. This chain's CDR3 is CASSLEQGTFSEQYF. The CDR3 nucleotides are TGTGCCAGCAGCTTAGAACAGGGGACATTCTCCGAGCAGTACTTC.

This clone showed up many times. V is TRBV2 and J is TRBJ2-1; D is undetermined. Germline V gene lookup returns CDR1 SNHLY and CDR2 FYNNEI. The length of the CDR3 is 14 residues. V lost 6 bases, J lost 4 bases, and 13 bases lay in between. The CDR3 coding sequence is TGTGCCAGCAGCTTAGATCCCCGATACAATGAGCAGTTCTTC. Amino acids: CASSLDPRYNEQFF. Full variable domain (rest looked up from reference TRBV2 and TRBJ2-1): EPEVTQTPSHQVTQMGQEVILRCVPISNHLYFYWYRQILGQKVEFLVSFYNNEISEKSEIFDDQFSVERPDGSNFTLKIRSTKLEDSAMYFCASSLDPRYNEQFFGPGTRLTVL.

As DNA, the CDR3 is TGTGCCAGCAGCTTAACGGGCCCACTAGCGGGGCTGGGGAATGAGCAGTTCTTC. Its translation: CASSLTGPLAGLGNEQFF. The V gene is TRBV7-6, the J gene TRBJ2-1; 10 bases agree with TRBD2. The CDR3 spans 18 residues. The trim removed 2 bases at V and 7 bases at J, leaving 14 bases unmatched. Germline CDR1 is SGHVS and CDR2 is FNYEAQ.

This sequence joins TRBV6-4 and TRBJ2-2; D is unresolved. This CDR3 contains 15 residues. Trimming took off 2 bases at V and 0 bases at J, with 7 bases between the two ends. Germline values: CDR1 MRHNA, CDR2 SNTAGT. CDR3 residues: CASSDRDTNTGELFF. The DNA for the CDR3 is TGTGCCAGCAGTGACCGCGATACGAACACCGGGGAGCTGTTTTTT.

The chain combines TRBV4-1 with TRBJ1-4; 7 bases fit TRBD1. The V gene's germline CDR1 is MGHRA and CDR2 YSYEKL. The ends lost 0 bases at V and 3 bases at J; junction bases unmatched: 4. The CDR3 consists of 16 residues. The CDR3 reads CASSQDGGQPNEKLFF. The CDR3 DNA sequence: TGCGCCAGCAGCCAAGATGGGGGACAGCCTAATGAAAAACTGTTTTTT.

This sequence joins TRBV5-1 and TRBJ1-4; 7 bases are shared with TRBD1. V trimming: 5 bases; J trimming: 7 bases; junction bases outside the gene matches: 11. The CDR3 spans 15 residues. Germline CDR1 SGHRS, CDR2 YFSETQ. Here the CDR3 reads CASSPLTGAGEKLFF. In DNA, the CDR3 is TGCGCCAGCAGTCCGCTTACAGGGGCTGGTGAAAAACTGTTTTTT.

This clone was seen a few times. The chain joins TRBV19 to TRBJ2-3, with D possibly TRBD2 on 6 matching bases. V was trimmed by 1 base and J by 11 bases, leaving 16 bases between them. Germline lookup yields CDR1 LNHDA and CDR2 SQIVND (reference sequence). The CDR3 extends over 14 amino acids. The CDR3 nucleotides are TGTGCCAGTAGTATAGGATTGGACGGGGGAAAGCAGTATTTT. It yields the protein CASSIGLDGGKQYF.

The rearrangement joins TRBV29-1 to TRBJ1-2; no definite D call. The germline CDR1 and CDR2 sequences are SQVTM and ANQGSEA. V was pared by 2 bases and J by 3 bases, with 10 bases between. This CDR3 is 13 amino acids long. The CDR3 protein is CSVEMAQDYGYTF. For the CDR3, the DNA is TGCAGCGTTGAAATGGCCCAGGACTATGGCTACACCTTC. Together with reference TRBV29-1 and TRBJ1-2, the CDR3 gives the full variable domain: SAVISQKPSRDICQRGTSLTIQCQVDSQVTMMFWYRQQPGQSLTLIATANQGSEATYESGFVIDKFPISRPNLTFSTLTVSNMSPEDSSIYLCSVEMAQDYGYTFGSGTRLTVV.

This chain joins TRBV27 and TRBJ1-5; D call uncertain. Looked up from germline, CDR1 is MNHEY and CDR2 is SMNVEV (reference sequence). V was pared by 5 bases and J by 6 bases, with 14 bases between. The length of the CDR3 is 14 residues. In DNA, the CDR3 is TGTGCCAGCAGTCACCGGGGTCGGCTTCAGCCCCAGCATTTT. Residues: CASSHRGRLQPQHF.

Concerning this clone itself: In the same sample, other DNA sequences code for this CDR3. The rearrangement joins TRBV29-1 to TRBJ2-7; tentative D call: TRBD1 (5 bases). There are 12 residues in the CDR3. CDR1 and CDR2 (germline): SQVTM, ANQGSEA. Between the trimmed V and J ends, which lost 0 bases and 4 bases, there was a span of 7 bases. The CDR3 protein is CSVEDRVYEQYF. The DNA for the CDR3 is TGCAGCGTTGAAGACAGGGTTTACGAGCAGTACTTC.

The chain is built from TRBV6-6 and TRBJ2-1; a possible D gene is TRBD1 (5 bases). The CDR3 is 15 amino acids. Germline values: CDR1 MNHNY, CDR2 SVGAGI (reference sequence). Trimming shortened V by 2 bases and J by 2 bases, and 10 bases separated the two germline ends. CDR3 DNA sequence: TGTGCCAGCAGTTACGTGGCAGGGACCTACAATGAGCAGTTCTTC. It is translated as CASSYVAGTYNEQFF.

The chain recombines TRBV28 with TRBJ1-2; TRBD1 aligns across 8 bases. V shed 3 bases and J 6 bases; nucleotides not matched to a gene: 6. From germline, CDR1 is MDHEN and CDR2 SYDVKM. This CDR3 region has 14 residues. The CDR3 bases are TGTGCCAGCAGTTTCCTCAGGGGGCCGCATGGCTACACCTTC. Translating gives CASSFLRGPHGYTF.

This chain connects TRBV19 to TRBJ1-2; 8 bases are shared with TRBD1. The junction had 6 bases not matched to a gene; V was cut back by 5 bases and J by 1 base. CDR1 LNHDA and CDR2 SQIVND come from the germline V gene (reference sequence). The CDR3 is 15 residues long. The CDR3 coding sequence is TGTGCCAGTAGTTTCACGACAGGGGATAACTATGGCTACACCTTC. Amino acid sequence: CASSFTTGDNYGYTF.

The chain joins TRBV6-1 to TRBJ1-4; possibly TRBD1 for D (5 bases). Deletions cut 3 bases from V and 7 bases from J, with 24 bases between. Germline CDR1 reads MNHNS; CDR2 reads SASEGT. CDR3 length: 18 residues. The CDR3 nucleotides are TGTGCCAGCAGTGAGAGGGCAAGGGGTGTGGGCGTGAGTGAAAAACTGTTTTTT. Its translation is CASSERARGVGVSEKLFF.

This sequence joins TRBV6-4 and TRBJ1-2; 7 positions match TRBD1. Trimming cost V 4 bases and J 6 bases; bases outside gene matches: 11. Germline CDR1 reads MRHNA; CDR2 reads SNTAGT. The CDR3 runs 15 residues. The CDR3 region has the DNA TGTGCCAGCAGTGCTGTTACAGGGGCGGCGGATGGCTACACCTTC. Its protein product is CASSAVTGAADGYTF.

V usage is TRBV7-8 and J usage is TRBJ2-1; 8 bases are shared with TRBD2. The junction had 16 bases not matched to a gene; V was cut back by 10 bases and J by 2 bases. Germline V gene data show CDR1 as SGHVS and CDR2 as FQNEAQ. This CDR3 contains 17 residues. CDR3 nucleotides: TGTGCCATCCAGCCTAGCGGGCCCTCAGACGCCTACAATGAGCAGTTCTTC. This encodes CAIQPSGPSDAYNEQFF.

The CDR3 protein is CASSEGLAGVDEQFF. DNA for the CDR3: TGTGCCAGCAGTGAAGGGCTAGCGGGAGTTGATGAGCAGTTCTTC. The chain recombines TRBV6-4 with TRBJ2-1, with TRBD2 matching over 10 bases. The CDR3 spans 15 residues. V lost 3 bases, J lost 8 bases, and 7 bases stayed unmatched. The germline gives CDR1 MRHNA, CDR2 SNTAGT.

This clone was detected once. The chain joins TRBV2 to TRBJ2-7, with 9 bases fitting TRBD1. V was clipped by 1 base and J by 3 bases; unmatched bases: 4. The germline V gene encodes CDR1 SNHLY and CDR2 FYNNEI. The CDR3 consists of 15 residues. The CDR3 DNA follows: TGTGCCAGCAGTGAAGGGACAGGGGCCTTCTACGAGCAGTACTTC. Translated, it gives CASSEGTGAFYEQYF.

The V call is TRBV6-1, the J call TRBJ2-7, with D tentatively TRBD1 (6 bases). The CDR3 is made up of 16 amino acids. Between the trimmed V and J ends, which lost 2 bases and 5 bases, there was a span of 19 bases. CDR1 is MNHNS, CDR2 SASEGT, per germline. The CDR3 DNA sequence: TGTGCCAGCAGTGAAATACCCGGCAGGGGAAGGAACGAGCAGTACTTC. Its translation is CASSEIPGRGRNEQYF.

The V call is TRBV28, the J call TRBJ2-7; D is ambiguous. CDR1 and CDR2 (germline): MDHEN, SYDVKM. V was trimmed by 7 bases and J by 6 bases, leaving 13 bases between them. This CDR3 spans 12 amino acids. CDR3 nucleotides: TGTGCCAGCACCCAGGACCTCCCCGAGCAGTACTTC. Protein product: CASTQDLPEQYF.

The chain is built from TRBV5-1 and TRBJ1-4; 11 nucleotides align to TRBD1. Germline V lookup: CDR1 SGHRS, CDR2 YFSETQ. The CDR3 runs to 17 residues. J gave up 6 bases and V 2 bases, and 9 bases lay outside the gene matches. In nucleotides, the CDR3 is TGCGCCAGCAGCTTACCCGGACAGGGGGCGCAGGATGAAAAACTGTTTTTT. Amino acid sequence: CASSLPGQGAQDEKLFF. The full variable domain, in which reference TRBV5-1 and TRBJ1-4 provide the parts outside the CDR3, is KAGVTQTPRYLIKTRGQQVTLSCSPISGHRSVSWYQQTPGQGLQFLFEYFSETQRNKGNFPGRFSGRQFSNSRSEMNVSTLELGDSALYLCASSLPGQGAQDEKLFFGSGTQLSVL.

This sequence joins TRBV19 and TRBJ1-1, with 9 bases aligning to TRBD1. This CDR3 has 13 amino acids. The V gene end was trimmed by 10 bases and the J gene end by 1 base; junction bases not matched to a gene: 4. The germline V gene encodes CDR1 LNHDA and CDR2 SQIVND (reference sequence). The CDR3 nucleotides read TGTGCCATCTTGACAGGGGGGAACACTGAAGCTTTCTTT. Its protein product is CAILTGGNTEAFF. The full variable domain, its missing parts supplied by reference TRBV19 and TRBJ1-1, is DGGITQSPKYLFRKEGQNVTLSCEQNLNHDAMYWYRQDPGQGLRLIYYSQIVNDFQKGDIAEGYSVSREKKESFPLTVTSAQKNPTAFYLCAILTGGNTEAFFGQGTRLTVV.